This passage covers 32 T cell receptor beta chains from one sample sequenced in a study of blood T cell repertoires in COVID-19. TCRdb's table, derived via immunoSEQ multiplex PCR, lists solely in-frame clones and lacks some. The sample consists of 200,000 to 250,000 clones, around 83% of them appearing once. Sequencing used peripheral blood. The receptor set was obtained from a woman older than 75 with COVID-19, enrolled during active disease.

The chain has TRBV10-3 and TRBJ2-7; D may be TRBD2 (6 bases). Between the trimmed V and J ends, which lost 6 bases and 4 bases, there was a span of 10 bases. The CDR3 consists of 12 residues. Looked up from germline, CDR1 is ENHRY and CDR2 is SYGVKD. The CDR3 sequence: CAISGRAYEQYF. CDR3 bases: TGTGCCATCAGCGGGAGAGCGTACGAGCAGTACTTC.

The chain employs TRBV6-5 and TRBJ1-6; 8 bases line up with TRBD1. The germline V gene has CDR1 MNHEY and CDR2 SVGAGI. The ends lost 4 bases at V and 11 bases at J; junction bases unmatched: 7. The CDR3 is 14 amino acids. CDR3: CASSFGQGWTPLHF. CDR3 DNA: TGTGCCAGCAGTTTTGGACAGGGTTGGACACCCCTCCACTTT.

This chain connects TRBV7-9 to TRBJ2-5, with D possibly being TRBD2 (5 bases). V gave up 2 bases and J gave up 3 bases, with 13 bases separating them. The CDR3 loop spans 15 amino acids. Germline CDR1 reads SEHNR; CDR2 reads FQNEAQ (reference sequence). The CDR3 is CASSLIVAGEETQYF. CDR3 nucleotide sequence: TGTGCCAGCAGCTTAATTGTGGCGGGTGAAGAGACCCAGTACTTC.

The rearrangement links TRBV19 to TRBJ1-1; D is possibly TRBD1 (5 bases). The CDR3 sequence is 12 residues long. Germline CDR1 is LNHDA and CDR2 is SQIVND (reference sequence). Trimming stripped 6 bases from V and 4 bases from J, with 9 bases between. The CDR3 protein is CASSREGTEAFF. CDR3 nucleotide sequence: TGTGCCAGTAGCAGGGAGGGCACTGAAGCTTTCTTT.

This chain links TRBV7-9 with TRBJ1-2, with 8 bases matching TRBD1. J was trimmed by 3 bases and V by 2 bases; bases with no gene match: 11. The V gene's germline CDR1 is SEHNR and CDR2 FQNEAQ (reference sequence). There are 17 residues in the CDR3. The CDR3 DNA reads as TGTGCCAGCAGCTTACCCGGACGGACAGGGCAGGACTATGGCTACACCTTC. Residues: CASSLPGRTGQDYGYTF. The full variable domain, its missing parts supplied by reference TRBV7-9 and TRBJ1-2, is DTGVSQNPRHKITKRGQNVTFRCDPISEHNRLYWYRQTLGQGPEFLTYFQNEAQLEKSRLLSDRFSAERPKGSFSTLEIQRTEQGDSAMYLCASSLPGRTGQDYGYTFGSGTRLTVV.

The V call is TRBV5-8, the J call TRBJ2-3, with a weak D call TRBD1 (5 bases). The germline CDR1 and CDR2 sequences are SGHTS and YDEGEE. The length of the CDR3 is 12 residues. V was pared by 2 bases and J by 10 bases, with 11 bases between. In nucleotides, the CDR3 is TGTGCCAGCAGCTTAACGGTAGGGGCGCAGTATTTT. Its protein is CASSLTVGAQYF.

The chain recombines TRBV11-1 with TRBJ2-7, with TRBD1 identical over 10 bases. V dropped 4 bases and J dropped 3; count of bases not matched to a gene: 3. CDR3 size: 14 residues. Germline lookup yields CDR1 SGHAT and CDR2 FQDESV (reference sequence). As DNA, the CDR3 is TGTGCCAGCAGCTCCCGGGACAGGGGCTACGAGCAGTACTTC. Amino acid sequence: CASSSRDRGYEQYF.

This rearrangement joins TRBV28 to TRBJ2-7; D is perhaps TRBD2 (5 bases). CDR1 MDHEN and CDR2 SYDVKM come from the germline V gene. V was shortened by 6 bases and J by 6 bases, with 12 bases between the two germline ends. The length of the CDR3 is 12 residues. The DNA of the CDR3 is TGTGCCAGCAGGAGGGCGACAATCGAGCAGTACTTC. Translated, it gives CASRRATIEQYF. Variable domain in full (rest from reference TRBV28 and TRBJ2-7): DVKVTQSSRYLVKRTGEKVFLECVQDMDHENMFWYRQDPGLGLRLIYFSYDVKMKEKGDIPEGYSVSREKKERFSLILESASTNQTSMYLCASRRATIEQYFGPGTRLTVT.

The count of this clone is one. This chain connects TRBV10-2 to TRBJ2-1, with 7 bases that match TRBD2. The CDR3 totals 12 residues. Unmatched junction bases numbered 1, after V lost 11 bases and J lost 0 bases. Germline CDR1 reads WSHSY; CDR2 reads SAAADI. The CDR3 DNA reads TGCGCCTGCGGGGGCTCCTACAATGAGCAGTTCTTC. Amino acids: CACGGSYNEQFF.

This clone is a singleton in its sample. J is TRBJ1-1 and V is TRBV7-2, with no clear D. The germline V and J ends were trimmed by 4 bases and 6 bases, with 6 bases remaining between them. Germline loops: CDR1 SGHTA, CDR2 FQGNSA. The CDR3 extends over 11 amino acids. Written as DNA, the CDR3 is TGTGCCAGCAGCTCCCGCGCTGAAGCTTTCTTT. The encoded protein is CASSSRAEAFF.

V usage is TRBV19 and J usage is TRBJ1-5; no clear D gene. The V gene lost 8 bases and the J gene lost 5 bases, with 13 bases spanning the gap. The germline V gene has CDR1 LNHDA and CDR2 SQIVND (reference sequence). This CDR3 has 13 residues. The CDR3 loop reads CASGGSVDQPQHF. CDR3 bases: TGTGCCAGTGGAGGCAGTGTGGATCAGCCCCAGCATTTT.

This chain joins TRBV2 and TRBJ2-5, with D perhaps matching TRBD2 (5 bases). The V end lost 6 bases, the J end lost 5 bases, and 19 bases lay between the germline ends. CDR1 SNHLY and CDR2 FYNNEI come from the germline V gene. The CDR3 contains 15 residues. As DNA, the CDR3 is TGTGCCAGCAGGGCACTAGGCCGATACGGGGAGACCCAGTACTTC. It specifies CASRALGRYGETQYF.

The chain joins TRBV19 to TRBJ2-1, with 9 bases matching TRBD1. The CDR3 length is 15 residues. J gave up 12 bases and V 2 bases, and 11 bases lay outside the gene matches. The germline gives CDR1 LNHDA, CDR2 SQIVND (reference sequence). In DNA form, the CDR3 reads TGTGCCAGTAGTATATTGAGTTCCGCGACAGGGGGGCAGTTCTTC. Its protein is CASSILSSATGGQFF.

This sequence joins TRBV6-2 or TRBV6-3 and TRBJ1-2, with TRBD1 identical over 8 bases. V dropped 5 bases and J dropped 8; count of bases not matched to a gene: 13. The CDR3 runs to 15 residues. Germline CDR1 is MNHEY and CDR2 is SVGEGT. The CDR3, as DNA: TGTGCCAGCAGTAAGGCGGACAGGGAGTATGGGGGCTACACCTTC. It yields the protein CASSKADREYGGYTF.

This clone was detected only a few times. The chain has TRBV7-3 and TRBJ1-6, with D possibly matching TRBD1 (6 bases). V lost 0 bases and J 2 bases, leaving 23 bases between the germline ends. The CDR3 length is 21 residues. The V gene's germline CDR1 is SGHTA and CDR2 FQGTGA. The CDR3 coding sequence is TGTGCCAGCAGCTTAACCTCGTCCAGTTCGACAGGCAGCACCTATAATTCACCCCTCCACTTT. It translates to CASSLTSSSSTGSTYNSPLHF.

This clone has only a few counts. The chain combines TRBV29-1 with TRBJ2-7; 8 nucleotides match TRBD1. Germline V CDR1 and CDR2: SQVTM, ANQGSEA. V was pared by 6 bases and J by 4 bases, with 8 bases of the junction left unmatched. The CDR3 totals 13 residues. CDR3: CSVRGQGAYEQYF. The CDR3 nucleotides are TGCAGCGTGCGCGGACAGGGTGCTTACGAGCAGTACTTC.

This clone was seen only a few times. The genes are TRBV19 and TRBJ1-6; D is ambiguous. The CDR3 contains 14 residues. The V end lost 9 bases, the J end lost 0 bases, and 9 bases lay between the germline ends. Germline V gene sequence: CDR1 LNHDA, CDR2 SQIVND (reference sequence). DNA for the CDR3: TGTGCCAGCGGTAGTAGCTCCTATAATTCACCCCTCCACTTT. Protein product: CASGSSSYNSPLHF.

The V call is TRBV20-1, the J call TRBJ2-7; 7 bases are a match to TRBD1. This CDR3 region has 11 residues. V trimming: 4 bases; J trimming: 4 bases; junction bases outside the gene matches: 1. Looked up from germline, CDR1 is DFQATT and CDR2 is SNEGSKA (reference sequence). CDR3 amino acids: CSAKTGYEQYF. CDR3 coding DNA: TGCAGTGCTAAGACAGGGTACGAGCAGTACTTC.

This chain joins TRBV21-1 and TRBJ2-3; the table gives TRBD1 as D, unverified against the DNA. TRBV21-1 is shown as a pseudogene. The CDR3 loop spans 20 amino acids. The CDR3 bases are TGTGCCAGCAGCAAAGGGGTTTACAGGGGGGAGTGTGGAAACACAGATACGCAGTATTTT. It is translated as CASSKGVYRGECGNTDTQYF.

V usage is TRBV5-4 and J usage is TRBJ1-2, with D perhaps matching TRBD1 (5 bases). The CDR3 runs to 15 residues. Trimming pared 3 bases from V and 2 bases from J, leaving 14 bases between. The V gene's germline CDR1 is SGHNT and CDR2 YYREEE (reference sequence). CDR3 in DNA: TGTGCCAGCAGCTCCCCCAGGGATCGGAACTATGGCTACACCTTC. It translates to CASSSPRDRNYGYTF.

V gene TRBV5-4 combines with J gene TRBJ1-4; D gene ambiguous. V lost 4 bases to trimming and J lost 4 bases, with 8 bases between them. The V gene's germline CDR1 is SGHNT and CDR2 YYREEE (reference sequence). The CDR3 runs to 13 residues. The CDR3 reads CASSRELNEKLFF. For the CDR3, the DNA is TGTGCCAGCAGCCGCGAACTTAATGAAAAACTGTTTTTT.

V is TRBV18 and J is TRBJ1-4; D not certain. V lost 6 bases, J lost 5 bases, and 13 bases lay in between. CDR3 length: 14 residues. Germline V gene data show CDR1 as KGHSH and CDR2 as LQKENI. The CDR3 here is CASSPIATNEKLFF. The CDR3 DNA sequence: TGTGCCAGCTCGCCAATAGCCACCAATGAAAAACTGTTTTTT.

The chain employs TRBV6-5 and TRBJ1-4; 10 bases are a match to TRBD1. J lost 5 bases, V lost 6 bases, and 3 bases had no gene match. The CDR3 consists of 14 residues. The germline gives CDR1 MNHEY, CDR2 SVGAGI. CDR3 DNA sequence: TGTGCCAGCAGCCTGGACAGGGGGAATGAAAAACTGTTTTTT. This encodes CASSLDRGNEKLFF.

The chain carries TRBV2 and TRBJ1-5, with D possibly TRBD1 on 6 matching bases. CDR1 SNHLY and CDR2 FYNNEI come from the germline V gene. Trimming cost V 4 bases and J 1 base, with 11 bases left between them. This CDR3 region has 15 residues. CDR3 DNA sequence: TGTGCCAGCAGTGTTCAGGGGCTAAGCAATCAGCCCCAGCATTTT. This translates into CASSVQGLSNQPQHF.

This chain links TRBV11-2 with TRBJ2-2; TRBD2 matches at 13 bases. CDR3 length: 14 residues. Germline CDR1 SGHAT, CDR2 FQNNGV. The J segment lost 8 bases and the V segment lost 8 bases, leaving 5 bases of the junction unmatched. CDR3 bases: TGTGCCAGCCTCCTGGGACTAGCGGGAGGGGAGCTGTTTTTT. Its translation: CASLLGLAGGELFF.

The chain has TRBV5-1 and TRBJ2-5; 12 nucleotides match TRBD2. After removal of 3 bases from V and 4 bases from J, the junction contained 4 bases not matched to a gene. The CDR3 is 15 amino acids. Germline assignment: CDR1 SGHRS and CDR2 YFSETQ. DNA of the CDR3: TGCGCCAGCAGCTCTAGCGGGGGGGCCCGAGAGACCCAGTACTTC. Residues: CASSSSGGARETQYF.

The rearrangement links TRBV7-9 to TRBJ1-2; D uncertain. Trimming removed 5 bases from V and 3 bases from J, with 13 bases in between. Germline V gene sequence: CDR1 SEHNR, CDR2 FQNEAQ (reference sequence). CDR3 length: 14 residues. The CDR3 sequence: CASSPTSADYGYTF. The CDR3 DNA is TGTGCCAGCAGCCCAACTTCGGCGGACTATGGCTACACCTTC.

This clone is a singleton in its sample. The V and J genes are TRBV18 and TRBJ2-3, with 7 bases lining up with TRBD2. Germline V gene data show CDR1 as KGHSH and CDR2 as LQKENI. The J segment lost 3 bases and the V segment lost 2 bases, leaving 5 bases of the junction unmatched. The CDR3 totals 15 residues. CDR3 sequence reads: CASSPGDGGTDTQYF. The CDR3 DNA reads as TGTGCCAGCTCACCAGGGGACGGGGGGACAGATACGCAGTATTTT.

The sample holds a few counts of this clone. The V call is TRBV5-1, the J call TRBJ1-1, with TRBD1 matching over 9 bases. The CDR3 consists of 14 residues. V lost 4 bases, J lost 1 base, and 2 bases stayed unmatched. Germline V lookup: CDR1 SGHRS, CDR2 YFSETQ. The CDR3 sequence: CASSADRGNTEAFF. The CDR3 region has the DNA TGCGCCAGCAGCGCGGACAGGGGGAACACTGAAGCTTTCTTT. The whole variable domain, remainder taken from reference TRBV5-1 and TRBJ1-1, is KAGVTQTPRYLIKTRGQQVTLSCSPISGHRSVSWYQQTPGQGLQFLFEYFSETQRNKGNFPGRFSGRQFSNSRSEMNVSTLELGDSALYLCASSADRGNTEAFFGQGTRLTVV.

The chain joins TRBV27 to TRBJ1-2; 8 bases align to TRBD1. V dropped 5 bases and J dropped 8; count of bases not matched to a gene: 7. There are 13 residues in the CDR3. Germline CDR1 reads MNHEY; CDR2 reads SMNVEV (reference sequence). The CDR3 sequence is CASSRGQGPGYTF. In DNA form, the CDR3 reads TGTGCCAGCAGTCGAGGACAGGGTCCCGGCTACACCTTC.

The chain combines TRBV9 with TRBJ2-3, with 8 bases lining up with TRBD1. After removal of 0 bases from V and 2 bases from J, the junction contained 11 bases not matched to a gene. CDR1 is SGDLS and CDR2 is YYNGEE in the germline V gene. The CDR3 is 18 amino acids. CDR3 amino acids: CASSVDPDRQGFTDTQYF. In DNA, the CDR3 is TGTGCCAGCAGCGTAGATCCTGATAGACAGGGGTTCACAGATACGCAGTATTTT.

Comment on this clone: The germline gene is not matched at one end of the junction; a read error may be the cause. The CDR3 DNA sequence: TGTGCCAGCAGCTTAGCTGGGACAGGCCGCAGGGATTTT. It is translated as CASSLAGTGRRDF. The V call is TRBV7-2, the J call TRBJ2-3; 8 bases align to TRBD1. The V gene's germline CDR1 is SGHTA and CDR2 FQGNSA. This CDR3 region has 13 residues.